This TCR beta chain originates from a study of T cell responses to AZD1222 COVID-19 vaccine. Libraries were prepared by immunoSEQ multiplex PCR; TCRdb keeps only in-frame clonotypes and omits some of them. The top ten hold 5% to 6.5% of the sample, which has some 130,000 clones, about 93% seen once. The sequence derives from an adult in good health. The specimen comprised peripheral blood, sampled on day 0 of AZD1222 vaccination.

The CDR3: CASSLDAATGELFF. CDR3 DNA sequence: TGTGCCAGCAGCTTGGATGCAGCCACCGGGGAGCTGTTTTTT. The V call is TRBV5-4, the J call TRBJ2-2; no clear D. This CDR3 has 14 residues. Trimming pared 0 bases from V and 4 bases from J, leaving 7 bases between. In germline, CDR1 is SGHNT, CDR2 YYREEE (reference sequence).